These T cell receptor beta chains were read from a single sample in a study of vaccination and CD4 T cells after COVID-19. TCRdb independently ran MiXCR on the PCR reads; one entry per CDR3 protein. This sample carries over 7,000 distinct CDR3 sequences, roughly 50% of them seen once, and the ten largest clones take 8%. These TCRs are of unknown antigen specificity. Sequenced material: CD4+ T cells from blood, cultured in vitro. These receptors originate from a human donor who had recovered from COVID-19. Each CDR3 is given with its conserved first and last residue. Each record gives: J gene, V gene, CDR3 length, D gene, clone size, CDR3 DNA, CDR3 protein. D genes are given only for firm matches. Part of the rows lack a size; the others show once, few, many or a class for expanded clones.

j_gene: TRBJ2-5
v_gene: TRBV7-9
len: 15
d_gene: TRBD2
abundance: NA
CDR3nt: TGTGCCAGCAGCTTGGGACTAGCGGGTGGAGAGACCCAGTACTTC
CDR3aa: CASSLGLAGGETQYF

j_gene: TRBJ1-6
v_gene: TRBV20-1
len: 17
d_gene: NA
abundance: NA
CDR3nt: TGCAGTGCCACCTCACCCGTAGGATGGGCTGGAAATTCACCCCTCCACTTT
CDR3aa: CSATSPVGWAGNSPLHF

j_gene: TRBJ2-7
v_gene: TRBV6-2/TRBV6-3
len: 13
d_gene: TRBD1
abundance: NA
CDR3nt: TGTGCCAGCAGCCCACAGGGGGCGCGAGAGCAGTACTTC
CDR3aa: CASSPQGAREQYF

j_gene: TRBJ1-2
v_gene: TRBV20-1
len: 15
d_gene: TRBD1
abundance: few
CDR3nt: TGCAGTGCTAGAGCGGGACAGGGAGGTCTAGGTGGCTACACCTTC
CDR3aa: CSARAGQGGLGGYTF

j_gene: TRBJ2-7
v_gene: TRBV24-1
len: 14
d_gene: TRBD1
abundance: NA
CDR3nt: TGTGCCACCAGTGAGACACAGGGGGCCGACGAGCAGTACTTC
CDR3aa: CATSETQGADEQYF

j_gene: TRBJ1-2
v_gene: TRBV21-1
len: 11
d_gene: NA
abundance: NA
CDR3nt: TGTGCCCGGGAGGGGCAAGTGGGCTACACCTTC
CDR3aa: CAREGQVGYTF

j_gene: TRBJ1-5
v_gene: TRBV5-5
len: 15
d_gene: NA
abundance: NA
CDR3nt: TGTGCCAGCAGCGCAGGGGCCTCCAGCAATCAGCCCCAGCATTTT
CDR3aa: CASSAGASSNQPQHF

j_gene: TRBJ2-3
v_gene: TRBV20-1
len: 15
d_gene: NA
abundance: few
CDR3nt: TGCAGTGCTAGAGCCAGGGGAGTTGGCACAGATACGCAGTATTTT
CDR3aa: CSARARGVGTDTQYF

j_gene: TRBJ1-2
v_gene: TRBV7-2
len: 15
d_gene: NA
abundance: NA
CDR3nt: TGTGCCAGCAGCTTAGCGGTGCGGGACAACGGTGCCTACACCTTC
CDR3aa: CASSLAVRDNGAYTF

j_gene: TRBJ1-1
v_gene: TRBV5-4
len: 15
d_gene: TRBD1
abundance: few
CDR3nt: TGTGCCAGCAGCGTCGACAGGGGGCCAGGGACTGAAGCTTTCTTT
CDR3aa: CASSVDRGPGTEAFF

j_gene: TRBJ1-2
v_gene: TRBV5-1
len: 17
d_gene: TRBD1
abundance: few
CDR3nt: TGCGCCAGCAGCTCCTTCCTCCCGGGCAGGGGGAACTATGGCTACACCTTC
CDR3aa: CASSSFLPGRGNYGYTF

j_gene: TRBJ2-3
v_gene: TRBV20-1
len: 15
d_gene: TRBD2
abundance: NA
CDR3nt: TGCAGTGCTAGAGGTAGCGGGACATTCACAGATACGCAGTATTTT
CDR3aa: CSARGSGTFTDTQYF